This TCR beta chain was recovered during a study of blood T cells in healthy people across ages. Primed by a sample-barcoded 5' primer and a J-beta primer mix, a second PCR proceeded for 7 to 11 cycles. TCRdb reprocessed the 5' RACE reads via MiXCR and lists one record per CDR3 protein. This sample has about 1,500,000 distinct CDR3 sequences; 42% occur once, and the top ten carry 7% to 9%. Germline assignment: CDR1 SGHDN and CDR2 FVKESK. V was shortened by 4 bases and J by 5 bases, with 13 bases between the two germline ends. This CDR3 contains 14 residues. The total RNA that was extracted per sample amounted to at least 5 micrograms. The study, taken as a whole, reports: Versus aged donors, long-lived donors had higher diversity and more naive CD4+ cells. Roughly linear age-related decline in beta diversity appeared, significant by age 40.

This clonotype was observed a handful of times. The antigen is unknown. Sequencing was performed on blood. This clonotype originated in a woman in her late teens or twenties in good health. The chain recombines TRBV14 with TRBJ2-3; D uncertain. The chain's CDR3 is CASSPDSVQDTQYF. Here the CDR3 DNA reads TGTGCCAGCAGCCCAGACTCAGTTCAAGATACGCAGTATTTT.